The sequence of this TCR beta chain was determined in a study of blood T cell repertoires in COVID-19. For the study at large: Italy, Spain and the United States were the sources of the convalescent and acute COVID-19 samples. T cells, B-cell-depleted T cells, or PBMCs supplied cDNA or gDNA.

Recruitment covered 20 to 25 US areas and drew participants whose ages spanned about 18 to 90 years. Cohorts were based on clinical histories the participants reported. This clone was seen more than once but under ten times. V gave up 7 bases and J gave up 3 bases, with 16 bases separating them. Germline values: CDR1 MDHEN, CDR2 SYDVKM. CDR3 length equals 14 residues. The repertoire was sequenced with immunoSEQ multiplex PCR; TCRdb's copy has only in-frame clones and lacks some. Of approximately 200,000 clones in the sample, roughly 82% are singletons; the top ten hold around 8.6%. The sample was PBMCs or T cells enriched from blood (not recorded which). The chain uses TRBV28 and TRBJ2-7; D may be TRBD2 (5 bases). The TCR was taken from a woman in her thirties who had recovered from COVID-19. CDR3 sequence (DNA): TGTGCCAGCACACGTCCCGGGAACAACTACGAGCAGTACTTC. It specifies CASTRPGNNYEQYF.